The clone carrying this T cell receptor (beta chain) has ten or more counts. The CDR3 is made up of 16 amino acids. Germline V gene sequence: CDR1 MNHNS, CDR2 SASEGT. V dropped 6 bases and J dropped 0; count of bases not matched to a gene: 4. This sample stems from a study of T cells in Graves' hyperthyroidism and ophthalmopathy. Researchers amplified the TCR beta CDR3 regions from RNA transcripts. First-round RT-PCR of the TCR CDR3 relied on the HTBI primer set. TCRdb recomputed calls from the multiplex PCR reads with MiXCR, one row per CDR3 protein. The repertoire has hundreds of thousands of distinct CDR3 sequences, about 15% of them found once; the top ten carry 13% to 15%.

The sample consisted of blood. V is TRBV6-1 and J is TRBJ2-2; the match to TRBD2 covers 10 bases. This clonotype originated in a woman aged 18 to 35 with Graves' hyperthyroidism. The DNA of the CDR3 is TGTGCCAGCAGGCTTACTAGCGGGGCGAACACCGGGGAGCTGTTTTTT. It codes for CASRLTSGANTGELFF.